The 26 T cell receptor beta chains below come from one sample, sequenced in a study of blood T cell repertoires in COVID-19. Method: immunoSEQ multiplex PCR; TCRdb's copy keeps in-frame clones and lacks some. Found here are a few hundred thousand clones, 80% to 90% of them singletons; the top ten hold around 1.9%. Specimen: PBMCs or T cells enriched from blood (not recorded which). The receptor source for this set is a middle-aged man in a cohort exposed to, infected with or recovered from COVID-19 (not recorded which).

The CDR3 protein is CASSLAAGGPHSYEQYF. The CDR3 DNA is TGTGCCAGCAGCTTAGCAGCGGGAGGGCCCCACTCCTACGAGCAGTACTTC. The gene calls are TRBV7-2 and TRBJ2-7; TRBD2 agrees at 10 bases. Unmatched junction bases numbered 5, after V lost 0 bases and J lost 0 bases. The CDR3 length is 17 residues. Germline V lookup: CDR1 SGHTA, CDR2 FQGNSA.

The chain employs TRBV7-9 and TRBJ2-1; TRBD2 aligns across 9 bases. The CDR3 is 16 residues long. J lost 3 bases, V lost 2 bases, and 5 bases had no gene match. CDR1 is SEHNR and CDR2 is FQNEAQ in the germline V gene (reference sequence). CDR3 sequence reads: CASSLRAGGLYNEQFF. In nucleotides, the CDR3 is TGTGCCAGCAGCTTAAGGGCGGGAGGGCTCTACAATGAGCAGTTCTTC. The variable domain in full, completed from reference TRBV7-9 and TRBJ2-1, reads DTGVSQNPRHKITKRGQNVTFRCDPISEHNRLYWYRQTLGQGPEFLTYFQNEAQLEKSRLLSDRFSAERPKGSFSTLEIQRTEQGDSAMYLCASSLRAGGLYNEQFFGPGTRLTVL.

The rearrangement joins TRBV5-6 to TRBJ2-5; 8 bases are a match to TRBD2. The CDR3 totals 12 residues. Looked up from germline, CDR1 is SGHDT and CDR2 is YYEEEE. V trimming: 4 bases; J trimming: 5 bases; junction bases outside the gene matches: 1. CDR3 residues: CASSREGETQYF. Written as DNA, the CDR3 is TGTGCCAGCAGCCGGGAGGGGGAGACCCAGTACTTC.

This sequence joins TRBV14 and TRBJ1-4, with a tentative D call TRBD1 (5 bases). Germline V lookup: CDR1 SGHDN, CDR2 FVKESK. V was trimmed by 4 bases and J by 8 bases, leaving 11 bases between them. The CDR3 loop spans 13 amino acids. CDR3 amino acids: CASSLRVQEKLFF. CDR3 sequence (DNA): TGTGCCAGCAGCCTCAGGGTCCAGGAAAAACTGTTTTTT.

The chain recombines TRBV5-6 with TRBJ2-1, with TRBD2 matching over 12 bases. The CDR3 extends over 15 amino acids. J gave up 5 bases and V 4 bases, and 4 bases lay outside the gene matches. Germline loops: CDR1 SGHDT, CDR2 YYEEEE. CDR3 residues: CASSPSGRADNEQFF. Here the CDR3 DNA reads TGTGCCAGCAGCCCTAGCGGGAGGGCCGACAATGAGCAGTTCTTC.

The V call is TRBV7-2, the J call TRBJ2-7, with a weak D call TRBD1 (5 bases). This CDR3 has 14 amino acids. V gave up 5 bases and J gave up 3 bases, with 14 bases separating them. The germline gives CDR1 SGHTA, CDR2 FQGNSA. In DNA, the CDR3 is TGTGCCAGCAGCATGGACACCGAGATCTACGAGCAGTACTTC. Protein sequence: CASSMDTEIYEQYF.

CDR3 nucleotides: TGTGTCAGAAGCTTACCACGGGGGGCCAAAAACTATGGCTACACCTTC. The encoded protein is CVRSLPRGAKNYGYTF. The chain couples TRBV7-5 to TRBJ1-2. TRBV7-5 is annotated as a pseudogene. The CDR3 consists of 16 residues.

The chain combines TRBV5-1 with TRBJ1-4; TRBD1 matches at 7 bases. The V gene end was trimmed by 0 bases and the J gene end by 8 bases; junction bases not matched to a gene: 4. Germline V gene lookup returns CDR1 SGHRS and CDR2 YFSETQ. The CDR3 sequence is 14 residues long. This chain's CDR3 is CASSLGQGIEKLFF. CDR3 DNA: TGCGCCAGCAGCTTGGGACAGGGAATCGAAAAACTGTTTTTT.

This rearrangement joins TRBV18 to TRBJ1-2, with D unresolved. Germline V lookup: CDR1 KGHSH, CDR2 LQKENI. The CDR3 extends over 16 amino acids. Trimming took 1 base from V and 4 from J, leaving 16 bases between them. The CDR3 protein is CASSPRSRERGYGYTF. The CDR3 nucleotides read TGTGCCAGCTCACCACGTTCAAGGGAACGGGGCTATGGCTACACCTTC.

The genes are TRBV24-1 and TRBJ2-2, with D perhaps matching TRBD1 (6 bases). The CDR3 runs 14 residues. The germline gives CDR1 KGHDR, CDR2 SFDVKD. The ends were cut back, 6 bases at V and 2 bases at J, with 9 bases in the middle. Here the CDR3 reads CATSPGDNTGELFF. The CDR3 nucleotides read TGTGCCACCAGTCCAGGGGATAACACCGGGGAGCTGTTTTTT.

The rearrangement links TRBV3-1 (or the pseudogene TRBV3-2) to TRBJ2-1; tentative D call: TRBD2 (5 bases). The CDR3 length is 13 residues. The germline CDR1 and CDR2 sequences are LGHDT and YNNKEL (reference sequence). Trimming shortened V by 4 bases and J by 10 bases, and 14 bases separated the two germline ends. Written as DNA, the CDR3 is TGTGCCAGCAGCCGCCCTAGCTTGGCGGAGCAGTTCTTC. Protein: CASSRPSLAEQFF.

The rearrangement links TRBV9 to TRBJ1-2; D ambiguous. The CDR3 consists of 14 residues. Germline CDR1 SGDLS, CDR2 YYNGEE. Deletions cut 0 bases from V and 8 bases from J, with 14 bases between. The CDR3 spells CASSVANGDGGYTF. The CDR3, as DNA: TGTGCCAGCAGCGTAGCGAACGGGGATGGGGGCTACACCTTC.

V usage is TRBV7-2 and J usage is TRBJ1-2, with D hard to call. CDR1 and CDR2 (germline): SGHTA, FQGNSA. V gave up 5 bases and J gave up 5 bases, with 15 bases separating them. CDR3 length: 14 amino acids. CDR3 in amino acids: CASSLLRDVYGYTF. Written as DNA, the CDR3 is TGTGCCAGCAGCCTCCTCCGGGATGTATATGGCTACACCTTC.

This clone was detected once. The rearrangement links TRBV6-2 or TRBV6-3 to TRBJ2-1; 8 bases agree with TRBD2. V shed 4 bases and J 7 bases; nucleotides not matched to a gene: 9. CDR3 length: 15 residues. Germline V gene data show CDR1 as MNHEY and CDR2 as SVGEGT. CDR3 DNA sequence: TGTGCCAGCAGTTTTTCAGCGGGAGTCGAGAATGAGCAGTTCTTC. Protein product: CASSFSAGVENEQFF.

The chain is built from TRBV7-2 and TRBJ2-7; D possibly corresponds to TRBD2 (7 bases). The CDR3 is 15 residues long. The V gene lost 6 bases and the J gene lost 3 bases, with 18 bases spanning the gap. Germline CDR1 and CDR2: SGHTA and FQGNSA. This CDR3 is CASSPGGAQGYEQYF. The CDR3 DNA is TGTGCCAGCAGTCCTGGGGGGGCTCAAGGCTACGAGCAGTACTTC.

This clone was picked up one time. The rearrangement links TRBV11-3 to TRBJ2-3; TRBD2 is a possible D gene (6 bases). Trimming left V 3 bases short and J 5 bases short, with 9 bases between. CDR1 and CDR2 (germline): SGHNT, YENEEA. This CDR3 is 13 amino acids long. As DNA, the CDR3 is TGTGCCAGCAGCTTGAACGGGGGAGATACGCAGTATTTT. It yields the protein CASSLNGGDTQYF. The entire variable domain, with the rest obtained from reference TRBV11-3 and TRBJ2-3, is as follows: EAGVVQSPRYKIIEKKQPVAFWCNPISGHNTLYWYLQNLGQGPELLIRYENEEAVDDSQLPKDRFSAERLKGVDSTLKIQPAELGDSAVYLCASSLNGGDTQYFGPGTRLTVL.

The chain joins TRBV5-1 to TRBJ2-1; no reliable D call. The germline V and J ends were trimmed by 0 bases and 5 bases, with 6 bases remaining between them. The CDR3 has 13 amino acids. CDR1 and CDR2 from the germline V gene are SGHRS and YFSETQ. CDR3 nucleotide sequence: TGCGCCAGCAGCTTGGAAGAGAACAATGAGCAGTTCTTC. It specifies CASSLEENNEQFF. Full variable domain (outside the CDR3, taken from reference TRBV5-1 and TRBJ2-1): KAGVTQTPRYLIKTRGQQVTLSCSPISGHRSVSWYQQTPGQGLQFLFEYFSETQRNKGNFPGRFSGRQFSNSRSEMNVSTLELGDSALYLCASSLEENNEQFFGPGTRLTVL.

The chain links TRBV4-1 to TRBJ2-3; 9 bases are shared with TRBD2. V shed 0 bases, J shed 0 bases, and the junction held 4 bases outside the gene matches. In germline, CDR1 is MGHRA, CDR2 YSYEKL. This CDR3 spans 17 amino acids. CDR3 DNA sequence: TGCGCCAGCAGCCAAGACCTAGCGGGAAGGAGCACAGATACGCAGTATTTT. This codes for CASSQDLAGRSTDTQYF.

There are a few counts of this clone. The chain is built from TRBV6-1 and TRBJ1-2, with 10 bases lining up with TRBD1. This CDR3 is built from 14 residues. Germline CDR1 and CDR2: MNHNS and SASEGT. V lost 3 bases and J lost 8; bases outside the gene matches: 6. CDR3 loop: CASSEDRGALGYTF. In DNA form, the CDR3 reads TGTGCCAGCAGTGAGGACAGGGGGGCCTTAGGCTACACCTTC.

The CDR3 coding sequence is TGTGCCACCAGCCGGACTAGCGGGAAGCCAATGGAGCAGTTCTTC. Encoded protein: CATSRTSGKPMEQFF. This sequence joins TRBV24-1 and TRBJ2-1; 12 nucleotides line up with TRBD2. The CDR3 is made up of 15 amino acids. CDR1 is KGHDR, CDR2 SFDVKD, per germline. The ends lost 7 bases at V and 10 bases at J; junction bases unmatched: 10.

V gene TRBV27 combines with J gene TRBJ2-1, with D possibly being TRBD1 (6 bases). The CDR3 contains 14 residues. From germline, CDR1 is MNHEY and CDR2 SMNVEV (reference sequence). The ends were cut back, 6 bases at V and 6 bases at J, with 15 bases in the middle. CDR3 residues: CASRFYREGNEQFF. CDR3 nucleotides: TGTGCCAGCAGGTTTTACAGGGAAGGCAATGAGCAGTTCTTC.

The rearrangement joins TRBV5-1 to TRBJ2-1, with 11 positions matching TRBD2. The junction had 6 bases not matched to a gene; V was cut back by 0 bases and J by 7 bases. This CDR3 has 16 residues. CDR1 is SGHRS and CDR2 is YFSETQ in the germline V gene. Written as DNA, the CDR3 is TGCGCCAGCAGCTTGGGTATTTCTAGCGGGAGGAATGAGCAGTTCTTC. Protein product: CASSLGISSGRNEQFF.

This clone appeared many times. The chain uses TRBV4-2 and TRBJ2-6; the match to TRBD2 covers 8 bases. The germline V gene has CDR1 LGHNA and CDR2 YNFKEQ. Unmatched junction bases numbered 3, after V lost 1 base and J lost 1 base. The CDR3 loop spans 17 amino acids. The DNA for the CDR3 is TGTGCCAGCAGCCAAGGGACTAGCTCGTCTGGGGCCAACGTCCTGACTTTC. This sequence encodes CASSQGTSSSGANVLTF.

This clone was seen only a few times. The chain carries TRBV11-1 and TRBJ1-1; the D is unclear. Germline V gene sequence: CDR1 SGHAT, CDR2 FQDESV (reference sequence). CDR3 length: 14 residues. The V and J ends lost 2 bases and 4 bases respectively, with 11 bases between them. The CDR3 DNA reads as TGTGCCAGCAGCTTATCCGACCTAGGCACTGAAGCTTTCTTT. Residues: CASSLSDLGTEAFF.

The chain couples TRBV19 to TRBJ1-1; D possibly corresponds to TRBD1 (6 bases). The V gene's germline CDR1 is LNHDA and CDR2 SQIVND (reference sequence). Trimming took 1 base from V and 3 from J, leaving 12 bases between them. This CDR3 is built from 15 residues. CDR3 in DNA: TGTGCCAGTAGTATAGGGCAGGGGCTCTACACTGAAGCTTTCTTT. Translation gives CASSIGQGLYTEAFF.

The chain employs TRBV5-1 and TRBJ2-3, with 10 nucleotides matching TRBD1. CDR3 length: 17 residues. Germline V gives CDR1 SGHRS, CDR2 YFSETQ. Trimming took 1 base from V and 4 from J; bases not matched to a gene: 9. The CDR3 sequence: CASSLTPGQGRADTQYF. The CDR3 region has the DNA TGCGCCAGCAGCTTGACTCCGGGACAGGGGAGGGCAGATACGCAGTATTTT.